These T cell receptor beta chains were read from a single sample in a study of cytomegalovirus exposure and HLA in healthy donors. Assay used: immunoSEQ multiplex PCR; TCRdb lists only in-frame clones, some missing. Of about 110,000 clones detected, roughly three quarters appear once; the ten largest clones hold roughly 11%. The sample was PBMCs. Every receptor here comes from a man aged 35 to 55 in good health and CMV-seropositive. The conserved cysteine and the conserved F or W are not part of the CDR3 here. The D gene is left open where the match is weak.

TRBV4-1,14,NA,ASSQDGLAYQETQY
TRBV14,15,NA,ASSPAVGAVIYNEQF
TRBV7-3,13,TRBD1,ASSSGPGQPTEAF
TRBV2,13,TRBD2,ASRRTSGSPDTQY
TRBV6-5,13,TRBD1,ANHPPGQPNQPQH
TRBV6-5,12,NA,ASLEAGGTDTQY
TRBV5-1,12,NA,ASSLASSYNEQF
TRBV4-1,15,NA,ASSQRTLRSLNTEAF
TRBV10-2,13,TRBD2,ASGLAGELYNEQF
TRBV9,11,NA,ASSVHTDQPQH
TRBV9,12,NA,ASSVGGGKNIQY
TRBV11-2,13,TRBD2,ASSLQRGNTGELF
TRBV29-1,17,TRBD2,SVEVPGTSGERGSYEQY
TRBV27,16,TRBD2,ASSLLTGTSQGTDTQY
TRBV9,12,NA,ASSVGPQFYEQY
TRBV10-3,11,NA,AISEDHSQTQY
TRBV5-6,13,NA,ASSSPGGLNTEAF
TRBV13,14,TRBD2,ASSSPSGRGRDTQY
TRBV5-1,13,NA,ASSLAGSTIEKLF
TRBV21-1,13,NA,ASSKGFDSQETQY
TRBV30,16,TRBD2,AWSGASGSLSGANVLT
TRBV25-1,11,NA,ASGHRGNQPQH
TRBV10-2,14,TRBD1,ASAPSHRGLTDTQY